The rows below give T cell receptor beta chains drawn from one sample of a study of a mutant IDH1 vaccine in newly diagnosed glioma. TCRdb's copy holds only in-frame clones and misses some; the assay was immunoSEQ multiplex PCR. The repertoire holds about 27,000 clones, with under 80% as singletons. Their antigens are not known. This sample comprised PBMCs, obtained from a glioma patient whose treatment included an IDH1 peptide vaccine. The receptors shown here come from a man between 50 and 59 years old with glioma. CDR3s leave out the opening cysteine and the closing phenylalanine or tryptophan.

CDR3aa	v_gene	j_gene
ASSRETQY	TRBV7-9	TRBJ2-5
ASTDLGYEQY	TRBV6-5	TRBJ2-7
ASSFNMGTEAF	TRBV7-9	TRBJ1-1
ASSQEYAGHLF	TRBV4-1	TRBJ2-1
ASSLAATANTEAF	TRBV5-1	TRBJ1-1
ASSQGDPREQF	TRBV4-1	TRBJ2-1
ATSRDRTQNYGYT	TRBV15	TRBJ1-2
ASSRQGLNTEAF	TRBV7-6	TRBJ1-1
ASSAGGFGYT	TRBV6-1	TRBJ1-2
ASSPPTWQLDTDTQY	TRBV14	TRBJ2-3
AWRGRTEAF	TRBV30	TRBJ1-1
ASSSRDPPYEQY	TRBV6-5	TRBJ2-7
ASSTTRQGHNQPQH	TRBV18	TRBJ1-5
ASSDKGAYYEQY	TRBV2	TRBJ2-7
AWYPSGGTDTQY	TRBV30	TRBJ2-3
ASSFSSGSFGDTQY	TRBV27	TRBJ2-3
ASSQDRRGTQY	TRBV14	TRBJ2-3
ASLRSGAHEQY	TRBV12-2	TRBJ2-7
ASSWGGQPNQPQH	TRBV5-6	TRBJ1-5
ASSQGDSRNTIY	TRBV6-5	TRBJ1-3
ASSVRGLSGEQY	TRBV5-1	TRBJ2-7
ASLGCGV	TRBV19	TRBJ2-1
ASSVDRSGQPQH	TRBV18	TRBJ1-5
ASSIDLGAAGTGELF	TRBV19	TRBJ2-2
ASSTTGGPNTEAF	TRBV19	TRBJ1-1
ASSVQQGLGYT	TRBV9	TRBJ1-2
ASSQTSGGDTQY	TRBV7-9	TRBJ2-3
ASSMGGYTDTQY	TRBV27	TRBJ2-3
ASTLAQGYVGYT	TRBV6-5	TRBJ1-2
ASRLTSTTDTQY	TRBV6-6	TRBJ2-3
ASSGATNEKLF	TRBV19	TRBJ1-4
ASSREGQVYEQY	TRBV5-1	TRBJ2-7
ASSSRTGRSNEQF	TRBV5-4	TRBJ2-1
ASSLEPGGNTEAF	TRBV11-2	TRBJ1-1
ASSPQVNYGYT	TRBV19	TRBJ1-2
ASSFLGSGELF	TRBV28	TRBJ2-2
SGQGQGIGHGGYT	TRBV29-1	TRBJ1-2
EHSEGGYGYT	TRBV5-3	TRBJ1-2
ASRGTGGATEAF	TRBV5-1	TRBJ1-1
ASSLPGGANYGYT	TRBV5-6	TRBJ1-2